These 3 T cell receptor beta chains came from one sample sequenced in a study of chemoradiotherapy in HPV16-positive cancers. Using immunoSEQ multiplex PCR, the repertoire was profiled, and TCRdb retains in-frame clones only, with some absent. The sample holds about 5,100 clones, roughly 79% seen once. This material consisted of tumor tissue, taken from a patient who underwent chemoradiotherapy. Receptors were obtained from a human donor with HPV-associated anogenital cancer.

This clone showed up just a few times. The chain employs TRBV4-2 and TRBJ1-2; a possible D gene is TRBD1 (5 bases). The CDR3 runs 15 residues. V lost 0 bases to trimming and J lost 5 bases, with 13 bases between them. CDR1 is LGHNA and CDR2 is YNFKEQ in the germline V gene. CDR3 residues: CASSQDWGNSYGYTF. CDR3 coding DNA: TGTGCCAGCAGCCAAGATTGGGGGAATTCGTATGGCTACACCTTC.

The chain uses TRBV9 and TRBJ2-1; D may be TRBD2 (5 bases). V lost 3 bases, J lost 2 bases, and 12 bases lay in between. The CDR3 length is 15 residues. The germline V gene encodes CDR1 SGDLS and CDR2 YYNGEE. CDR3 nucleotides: TGTGCCAGCAGCGGAGGGATCGCGACCTACAATGAGCAGTTCTTC. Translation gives CASSGGIATYNEQFF.

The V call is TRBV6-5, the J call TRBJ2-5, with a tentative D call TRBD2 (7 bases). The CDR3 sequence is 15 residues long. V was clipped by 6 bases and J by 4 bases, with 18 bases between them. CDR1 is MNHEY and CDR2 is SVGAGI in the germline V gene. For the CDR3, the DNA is TGTGCCAGCAGCCTGACGGGGGGCGCGGTAGAGACCCAGTACTTC. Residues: CASSLTGGAVETQYF.